The sequence of this TCR beta chain was determined in a study of somatic mutations in cytotoxic T cells in rheumatoid arthritis listed by TCRdb under 2017. About the investigation overall: Before any treatment started and right after they were diagnosed, patients gave peripheral blood samples (about 30 ml EDTA). Some V beta antibody-stained T-cell populations were flow-sorted on a FACSAria II or Sony SH800 at nearly 100% purity, and sorted V beta1+ cells also underwent TCRB sequencing. In newly diagnosed rheumatoid arthritis without treatment, the study examined if expanded CD8+ T-cell clones harbor somatic mutations, relying on TCRB deep sequencing to characterize clonality. TCRB deep sequencing covered 65 to 80 patients with rheumatoid arthritis along with about 20 healthy controls. The median ages of the patient and control groups were essentially identical.

Remarks on this clone: Its antigen remains undetermined. No much larger clone exists at a distance of one base, and base qualities are not known.

Positive magnetic bead selection on an AutoMACS was used to isolate CD4+ and CD8+ cells, with flow cytometry used to check purity. A TCR V beta antibody panel was used in flow cytometry to screen first for clonal expansions, which were then characterized by TCRB deep sequencing of sorted CD8+ fractions. Ficoll-Paque PLUS density gradient separation was used to isolate peripheral blood mononuclear cells. DNA from CD4-enriched, CD8-enriched or PBMC samples was extracted using Nucleospin Tissue or Tissue XS kits and then quantified on a Qubit 2.0 fluorometer. The immunoSEQ assay was applied to genomic DNA for TCRB CDR3 sequencing. Per the original workflow: When patient CD8+ clones exceeding 1% were checked against published virus-specific TCRB sequences, only a few matched. Only productive TCRB rearrangements were included in the analyses. A clone was defined by a unique TCRB CDR3 sequence, and clonality was computed as a productive clonality index based on Shannon entropy. To calculate repertoire overlap between two samples, the template counts of each clone were considered relative to each sample's total templates. V-gene usage from TCRB sequencing and V-gene usage measured by flow cytometry were correlated (Spearman r of over 0.6). The immuneACCESS repertoire file appears here via TCRdb, limited to in-frame rearrangements. These files lack a portion of the clones; in checked studies, under half of the deficit traces to unresolved V genes, and the cause of the others is not known. V and J calls plus clone size are reproduced from that table; the DNA served to infer D and trimming. The sample table shows roughly 20,000 clones, and approximately 67% are seen once. About 20% of the sample goes to the ten largest clones.

Based on the germline V gene, the CDR1 and CDR2 sequences are SGHRS and YFSETQ. The CDR3, cysteine through phenylalanine, is 17 amino acids long. Left in the record is the CDR3 DNA by itself, 51 bases read in frame from the first base. Germline trimming: 4 bases from V, 2 bases from J; junction bases outside gene matches: 12. The study at large found these results: In about an eighth of the roughly 60 patients the largest CD8+ clone exceeded 20% of CD8+ cells, and several identical CD8+ TCRB sequences were shared between blood and synovial fluid. In patients, CD8+ clonality rose with age (Spearman r ~ 0.52), which was not the case in healthy controls. The antigen targets of the expanded CD8+ clones were unknown, and absence from virus-specific databases did not rule out viral specificity. The slight TRBV07 underrepresentation in patients was not adjusted for multiple comparisons. CD8+ T-cell clonality did not differ significantly between rheumatoid arthritis patients and age-matched healthy controls.

This receptor chain uses TRBV5-1 and TRBJ2-4; a stretch of 7 junction bases matches TRBD1. The receptor comes from an adult with rheumatoid arthritis. Sample: CD8+ T cells sorted from blood. For the CDR3, the sequence is CASSTGQDPGPKNIQYF. The nucleotide sequence reads TGCGCCAGCAGCACCGGACAGGACCCCGGTCCCAAAAACATTCAGTACTTC.